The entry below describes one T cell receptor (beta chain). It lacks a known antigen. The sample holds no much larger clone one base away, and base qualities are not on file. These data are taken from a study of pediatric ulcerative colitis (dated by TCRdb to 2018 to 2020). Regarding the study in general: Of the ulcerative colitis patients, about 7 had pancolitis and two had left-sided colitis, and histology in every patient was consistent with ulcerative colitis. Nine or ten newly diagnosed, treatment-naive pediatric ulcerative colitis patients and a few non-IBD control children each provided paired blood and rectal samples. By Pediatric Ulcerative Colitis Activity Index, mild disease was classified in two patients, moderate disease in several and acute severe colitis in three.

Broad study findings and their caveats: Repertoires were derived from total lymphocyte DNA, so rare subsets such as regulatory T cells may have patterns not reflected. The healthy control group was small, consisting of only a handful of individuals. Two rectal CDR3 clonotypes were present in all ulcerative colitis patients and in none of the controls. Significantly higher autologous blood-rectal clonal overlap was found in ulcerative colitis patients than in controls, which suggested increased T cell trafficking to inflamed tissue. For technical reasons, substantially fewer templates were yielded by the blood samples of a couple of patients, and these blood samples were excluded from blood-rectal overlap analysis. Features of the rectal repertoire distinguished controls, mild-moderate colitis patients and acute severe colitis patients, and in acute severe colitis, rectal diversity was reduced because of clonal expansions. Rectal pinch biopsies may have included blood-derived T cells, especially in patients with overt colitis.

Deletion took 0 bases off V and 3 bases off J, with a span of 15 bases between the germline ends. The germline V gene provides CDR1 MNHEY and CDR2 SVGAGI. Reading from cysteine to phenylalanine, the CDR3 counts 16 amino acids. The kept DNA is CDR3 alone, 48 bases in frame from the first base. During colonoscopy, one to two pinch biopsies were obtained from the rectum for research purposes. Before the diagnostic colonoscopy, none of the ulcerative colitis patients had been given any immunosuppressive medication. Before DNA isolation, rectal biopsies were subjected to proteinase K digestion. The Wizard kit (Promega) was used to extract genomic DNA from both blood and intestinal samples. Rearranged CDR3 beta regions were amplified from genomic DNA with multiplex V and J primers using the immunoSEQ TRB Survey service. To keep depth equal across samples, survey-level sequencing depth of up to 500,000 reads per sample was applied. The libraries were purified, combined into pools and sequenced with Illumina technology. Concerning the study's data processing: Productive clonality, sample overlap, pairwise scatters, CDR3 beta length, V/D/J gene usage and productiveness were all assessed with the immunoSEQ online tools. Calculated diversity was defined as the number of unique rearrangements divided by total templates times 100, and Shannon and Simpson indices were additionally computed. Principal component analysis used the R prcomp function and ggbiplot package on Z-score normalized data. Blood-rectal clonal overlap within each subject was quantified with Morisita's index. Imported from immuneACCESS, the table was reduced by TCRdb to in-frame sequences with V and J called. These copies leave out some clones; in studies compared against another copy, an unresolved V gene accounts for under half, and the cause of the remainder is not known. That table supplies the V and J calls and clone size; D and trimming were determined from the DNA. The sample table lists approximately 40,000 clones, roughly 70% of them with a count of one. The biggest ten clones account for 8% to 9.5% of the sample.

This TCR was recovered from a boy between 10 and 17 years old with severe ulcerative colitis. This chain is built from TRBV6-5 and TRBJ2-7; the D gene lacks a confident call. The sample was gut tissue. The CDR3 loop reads CASSYSTDRGYYEQYF. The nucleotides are TGTGCCAGCAGTTACTCGACCGACCGAGGCTACTACGAGCAGTACTTC.